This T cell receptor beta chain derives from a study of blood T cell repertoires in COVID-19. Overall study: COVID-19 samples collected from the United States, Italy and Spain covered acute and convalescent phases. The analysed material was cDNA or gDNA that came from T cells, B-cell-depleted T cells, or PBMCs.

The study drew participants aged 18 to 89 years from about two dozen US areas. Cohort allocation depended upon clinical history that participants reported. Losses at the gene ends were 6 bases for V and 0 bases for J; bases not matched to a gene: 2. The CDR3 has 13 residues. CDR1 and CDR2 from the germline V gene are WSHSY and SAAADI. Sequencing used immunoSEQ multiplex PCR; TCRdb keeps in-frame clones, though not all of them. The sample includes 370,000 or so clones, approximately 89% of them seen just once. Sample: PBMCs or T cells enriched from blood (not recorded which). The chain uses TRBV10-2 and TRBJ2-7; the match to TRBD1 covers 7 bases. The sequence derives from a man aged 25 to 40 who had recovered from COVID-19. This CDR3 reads CASSSGGSYEQYF. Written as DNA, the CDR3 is TGCGCCAGCAGCTCAGGGGGCTCCTACGAGCAGTACTTC.